This TCR beta chain was captured in a study of blood T cell repertoires in COVID-19. Turning to the study itself: COVID-19 samples collected from the United States, Italy and Spain covered acute and convalescent phases.

Clinical histories supplied by participants themselves formed the basis of cohort assignment. Measured with immunoSEQ multiplex PCR; TCRdb has only the in-frame clones, and not every one. Among some 340,000 clones listed, around 86% were seen once. This TCR came from a woman in her forties or fifties who had recovered from COVID-19. The sample comprised PBMCs or T cells enriched from blood (not recorded which).

CDR3 in DNA: TGTGCCAGCAGTGAATCAAGGGGGGGACGAGAAAAACTGTTTTTT. This translates into CASSESRGGREKLFF. The chain has TRBV25-1 and TRBJ1-4; D is perhaps TRBD1 (6 bases). The CDR3 contains 15 residues. Trimming stripped 1 base from V and 8 bases from J, with 14 bases between. Per the germline V gene, CDR1 is MGHDK and CDR2 is SYGVNS.